The clone carrying this T cell receptor (beta chain) was picked up a small number of times. Patients of the Seattle cohort, enrolled during active infection, were followed longitudinally. The CDR3 consists of 15 residues. Germline trimming cut 4 bases from V and 4 bases from J; bases unmatched to any gene: 7. Germline assignment: CDR1 SGHRS and CDR2 YFSETQ. Produced via immunoSEQ multiplex PCR; TCRdb's table is partial and in-frame only. Here the sample spans over 400,000 clones, 85% to 90% being singletons. The entry originates in a study of blood T cell repertoires in COVID-19. This receptor was obtained from a woman aged 45-60 years with COVID-19, enrolled during active disease. The source material was peripheral blood. The V and J genes are TRBV5-1 and TRBJ1-4; 7 bases fit TRBD1. The CDR3 sequence: CASSDEQGLNEKLFF. For the CDR3, the DNA is TGCGCCAGCAGCGATGAACAGGGGCTTAATGAAAAACTGTTTTTT.